This T cell receptor (beta chain) was sequenced in a study of OX40 agonist ivuxolimab in advanced cancers. Whole-study context: Dose-escalation cases comprised hepatocellular carcinoma, melanoma, renal cell or head and neck cancer.

In regard to this clone: Its cognate antigen is unknown.

Profiled with immunoSEQ multiplex PCR; TCRdb holds only in-frame clones, not every one. The sample shows around 79,000 clones, about 90% of them seen only once. Germline V lookup: CDR1 MNHEY, CDR2 SVGAGI. J gave up 9 bases and V 7 bases, and 8 bases lay outside the gene matches. There are 13 residues in the CDR3. Study results and limitations: The study found that CD8+ T cells averaged more expanded clones than CD4+.

The rearrangement joins TRBV6-5 to TRBJ1-1, with 10 bases matching TRBD1. The receptor's source is an adult with an advanced solid tumor such as melanoma, head and neck, liver or kidney cancer. The sample consisted of CD4+ or CD8+ T cells sorted from blood, taken in a trial of the OX40 agonist ivuxolimab. CDR3 nucleotides: TGTGCCAGCACCGCCCGACAGGGGGCGCAAGCTTTCTTT. It specifies CASTARQGAQAFF.